This is a list of T cell receptor beta chains from one sample in a study of T cell responses to AZD1222 COVID-19 vaccine. Using immunoSEQ multiplex PCR, the repertoire was profiled, and TCRdb retains in-frame clones only, with some absent. The sample shows some 130,000 clones, about 90% of them seen only once. The sequenced sample was peripheral blood, obtained on day 0 of AZD1222 vaccination. All receptors derive from an adult in good health. Both conserved end residues are part of each CDR3. The order of the fields is CDR3 length, clone size, V gene, J gene, D gene, CDR3 DNA, CDR3 protein. D genes are given only for firm matches. Size values are once, few and many counts, or a class for expanded clones, and some rows have none.

len: 15
abundance: NA
v_gene: TRBV6-5
j_gene: TRBJ1-2
d_gene: TRBD1
CDR3nt: TGTGCCAGCAGGGAGACAGGGGGAAGTCTGGATGGCTACACCTTC
CDR3aa: CASRETGGSLDGYTF

len: 16
abundance: NA
v_gene: TRBV5-1
j_gene: TRBJ2-1
d_gene: TRBD2
CDR3nt: TGCGCCAGCAGCTTTCTCTCCGGGAGGGATTACAATGAGCAGTTCTTC
CDR3aa: CASSFLSGRDYNEQFF

len: 13
abundance: NA
v_gene: TRBV9
j_gene: TRBJ2-1
d_gene: NA
CDR3nt: TGTGCCAGCAGCTACCGGGTGCTCAATGAGCAGTTCTTC
CDR3aa: CASSYRVLNEQFF

len: 11
abundance: NA
v_gene: TRBV20-1
j_gene: TRBJ2-7
d_gene: NA
CDR3nt: TGCAGTGCTAGAGGGGATGGCGAGCAGTACTTC
CDR3aa: CSARGDGEQYF

len: 13
abundance: NA
v_gene: TRBV10-1
j_gene: TRBJ2-3
d_gene: NA
CDR3nt: TGCGCCAGCAGTGAGTCCCTTCTGGATACGCAGTATTTT
CDR3aa: CASSESLLDTQYF

len: 14
abundance: NA
v_gene: TRBV7-9
j_gene: TRBJ2-7
d_gene: TRBD1
CDR3nt: TGTGCCAGCACCTTGGGACAGGGCGACTACGAGCAGTACTTC
CDR3aa: CASTLGQGDYEQYF

len: 16
abundance: once
v_gene: TRBV7-9
j_gene: TRBJ1-3
d_gene: NA
CDR3nt: TGTGCCAGCAGCTCGAACTCGGGAGTCTCTGGAAACACCATATATTTT
CDR3aa: CASSSNSGVSGNTIYF

len: 11
abundance: once
v_gene: TRBV5-4
j_gene: TRBJ1-4
d_gene: NA
CDR3nt: TGTGCCAGCAGCTTCGGGGGGGAACTGTTTTTT
CDR3aa: CASSFGGELFF

len: 13
abundance: NA
v_gene: TRBV14
j_gene: TRBJ2-1
d_gene: NA
CDR3nt: TGTGCCAGCAGCCCCTTGACCGGCAATGAGCAGTTCTTC
CDR3aa: CASSPLTGNEQFF

len: 14
abundance: NA
v_gene: TRBV28
j_gene: TRBJ1-5
d_gene: NA
CDR3nt: TGTGCCAGCAGTTTTCCCGGGGGCGGTCAGCCCCAGCATTTT
CDR3aa: CASSFPGGGQPQHF

len: 14
abundance: NA
v_gene: TRBV5-1
j_gene: TRBJ2-7
d_gene: TRBD2
CDR3nt: TGCGCCAGCAGCCTCCGCGGGGAGGGGTACGAGCAGTACTTC
CDR3aa: CASSLRGEGYEQYF

len: 15
abundance: NA
v_gene: TRBV7-2
j_gene: TRBJ2-7
d_gene: NA
CDR3nt: TGTGCCAGCAGGTCTGTTCGCACAGCATTCTACGAGCAGTACTTC
CDR3aa: CASRSVRTAFYEQYF

len: 19
abundance: once
v_gene: TRBV10-3
j_gene: TRBJ2-1
d_gene: TRBD2
CDR3nt: TGTGCCATCAGTGAGTCGAGGGGGCCAGGGACTAGCGGGTACAATGAGCAGTTCTTC
CDR3aa: CAISESRGPGTSGYNEQFF

len: 15
abundance: NA
v_gene: TRBV10-1
j_gene: TRBJ2-7
d_gene: TRBD2
CDR3nt: TGCGCCAGCAGTGAGTCACTAGCGGGGACGCGCGAGCAGTACTTC
CDR3aa: CASSESLAGTREQYF

len: 15
abundance: NA
v_gene: TRBV18
j_gene: TRBJ2-1
d_gene: TRBD2
CDR3nt: TGTGCCAGCTCACCTGGACTAGCCGCCTACAATGAGCAGTTCTTC
CDR3aa: CASSPGLAAYNEQFF

len: 13
abundance: NA
v_gene: TRBV7-3
j_gene: TRBJ1-1
d_gene: NA
CDR3nt: TGTGCCAGCACCTTCTTTGGGCGAGGTGAAGCTTTCTTT
CDR3aa: CASTFFGRGEAFF

len: 15
abundance: NA
v_gene: TRBV30
j_gene: TRBJ2-7
d_gene: TRBD1
CDR3nt: TGTGCCTGGAGGGAACAGGGGCATGCTTTCGGGGAGCAGTACTTC
CDR3aa: CAWREQGHAFGEQYF

len: 14
abundance: NA
v_gene: TRBV7-9
j_gene: TRBJ2-2
d_gene: NA
CDR3nt: TGTGCCAGCAGTCCCAAGGGCGTCACCGGGGAGCTGTTTTTT
CDR3aa: CASSPKGVTGELFF

len: 15
abundance: NA
v_gene: TRBV10-3
j_gene: TRBJ1-4
d_gene: TRBD1
CDR3nt: TGTGCCATCAGTGAGGTCGAGACAGGGAACGAAAAACTGTTTTTT
CDR3aa: CAISEVETGNEKLFF

len: 14
abundance: NA
v_gene: TRBV30
j_gene: TRBJ1-6
d_gene: NA
CDR3nt: TGTGCCTGGGGGGGACGGGGGTACAATTCACCCCTCCACTTT
CDR3aa: CAWGGRGYNSPLHF

len: 16
abundance: NA
v_gene: TRBV13
j_gene: TRBJ2-2
d_gene: TRBD2
CDR3nt: TGTGCCAGCAGCACCTCTAGCGGGAGTTCTACCGGGGAGCTGTTTTTT
CDR3aa: CASSTSSGSSTGELFF

len: 15
abundance: NA
v_gene: TRBV19
j_gene: TRBJ1-5
d_gene: NA
CDR3nt: TGTGCCAGTAGCACAAAAATCGGGGGGCTTCAGCCCCAGCATTTT
CDR3aa: CASSTKIGGLQPQHF

len: 16
abundance: NA
v_gene: TRBV28
j_gene: TRBJ2-1
d_gene: TRBD2
CDR3nt: TGTGCCAGCAGTCCCAGCTCGGGGGGGGTCTACAATGAGCAGTTCTTC
CDR3aa: CASSPSSGGVYNEQFF

len: 17
abundance: NA
v_gene: TRBV7-9
j_gene: TRBJ1-4
d_gene: TRBD1
CDR3nt: TGTGCCAGCAGCCCGCCATGGACAGGGGCAACTAATGAAAAACTGTTTTTT
CDR3aa: CASSPPWTGATNEKLFF

len: 16
abundance: few
v_gene: TRBV10-1
j_gene: TRBJ1-1
d_gene: TRBD1
CDR3nt: TGCGCCAGCAGTGACCGACAGGGGCCGAAGAACACTGAAGCTTTCTTT
CDR3aa: CASSDRQGPKNTEAFF

len: 15
abundance: once
v_gene: TRBV7-9
j_gene: TRBJ1-3
d_gene: TRBD1
CDR3nt: TGTGCCAGCAGCTCCCAGGGGGCGGTTGGAAACACCATATATTTT
CDR3aa: CASSSQGAVGNTIYF

len: 13
abundance: NA
v_gene: TRBV2
j_gene: TRBJ2-7
d_gene: TRBD1
CDR3nt: TGTGCCAGCAGTGGGACAGGGTCCTACGAGCAGTACTTC
CDR3aa: CASSGTGSYEQYF

len: 16
abundance: NA
v_gene: TRBV6-1
j_gene: TRBJ2-7
d_gene: TRBD2
CDR3nt: TGTGCCAGCAGTGAAAGTTCGGGACTAGCTGGCCACGAGCAGTACTTC
CDR3aa: CASSESSGLAGHEQYF

len: 17
abundance: NA
v_gene: TRBV28
j_gene: TRBJ2-2
d_gene: TRBD1
CDR3nt: TGTGCCAGCAGTTCCGAGGACAGGGGGCGTTACACCGGGGAGCTGTTTTTT
CDR3aa: CASSSEDRGRYTGELFF

len: 12
abundance: NA
v_gene: TRBV6-2/TRBV6-3
j_gene: TRBJ2-1
d_gene: TRBD1
CDR3nt: TGTGCCAGCAGCAACCCGGGACAGGGTCTGTTCTTC
CDR3aa: CASSNPGQGLFF

len: 15
abundance: NA
v_gene: TRBV5-1
j_gene: TRBJ2-7
d_gene: NA
CDR3nt: TGCGCCAGCAGCTTGGAATTCTCAAGAACCTACGAGCAGTACTTC
CDR3aa: CASSLEFSRTYEQYF

len: 14
abundance: NA
v_gene: TRBV7-2
j_gene: TRBJ2-7
d_gene: NA
CDR3nt: TGTGCCAGCAGCTTAGTATTCGTCGGCTACGAGCAGTACTTC
CDR3aa: CASSLVFVGYEQYF

len: 14
abundance: NA
v_gene: TRBV5-4
j_gene: TRBJ1-1
d_gene: TRBD1
CDR3nt: TGTGCCAGCAGCTTTGGGACAGTGAACACTGAAGCTTTCTTT
CDR3aa: CASSFGTVNTEAFF

len: 14
abundance: NA
v_gene: TRBV11-1
j_gene: TRBJ2-1
d_gene: NA
CDR3nt: TGTGCCAGCAGCCTGGGGGCCCGCCTGAATGAGCAGTTCTTC
CDR3aa: CASSLGARLNEQFF

len: 14
abundance: NA
v_gene: TRBV2
j_gene: TRBJ1-5
d_gene: NA
CDR3nt: TGTGCCAGCAGTGGGGGGGCTAGCAATCAGCCCCAGCATTTT
CDR3aa: CASSGGASNQPQHF

len: 15
abundance: NA
v_gene: TRBV5-1
j_gene: TRBJ1-3
d_gene: NA
CDR3nt: TGCGCCAGCAGCTTGGACTTGGGCTCTGGAAACACCATATATTTT
CDR3aa: CASSLDLGSGNTIYF

len: 15
abundance: NA
v_gene: TRBV6-5
j_gene: TRBJ2-1
d_gene: TRBD1
CDR3nt: TGTGCCAGCATATACCGACAGGGTACCTACAATGAGCAGTTCTTC
CDR3aa: CASIYRQGTYNEQFF

len: 15
abundance: NA
v_gene: TRBV6-5
j_gene: TRBJ1-1
d_gene: NA
CDR3nt: TGTGCCAGCAGTCAACCAGGGACTGTGAACACTGAAGCTTTCTTT
CDR3aa: CASSQPGTVNTEAFF

len: 15
abundance: NA
v_gene: TRBV2
j_gene: TRBJ1-5
d_gene: TRBD1
CDR3nt: TGTGCCAGCAGAGGGACAGGGGGAGGCAATCAGCCCCAGCATTTT
CDR3aa: CASRGTGGGNQPQHF

len: 13
abundance: NA
v_gene: TRBV29-1
j_gene: TRBJ1-1
d_gene: NA
CDR3nt: TGCAGCGTCACTACTTTCCGGGACACTGAAGCTTTCTTT
CDR3aa: CSVTTFRDTEAFF

len: 15
abundance: NA
v_gene: TRBV24-1
j_gene: TRBJ2-2
d_gene: TRBD1
CDR3nt: TGTGCCACCAGTGTAGCGACAGGGGAAACCGGGGAGCTGTTTTTT
CDR3aa: CATSVATGETGELFF

len: 24
abundance: NA
v_gene: TRBV3-1/TRBV3-2
j_gene: TRBJ2-1
d_gene: TRBD2
CDR3nt: TGTGCCAGCAGCCAAGTTTGGAACACTGGAGGTCGACATTCTAGCGGGAGGGCGGGCAATGAGCAGTTCTTC
CDR3aa: CASSQVWNTGGRHSSGRAGNEQFF

len: 12
abundance: NA
v_gene: TRBV9
j_gene: TRBJ1-2
d_gene: NA
CDR3nt: TGTGCCAGCAGCAATTCTAGGGTGGGCTACACCTTC
CDR3aa: CASSNSRVGYTF

len: 15
abundance: NA
v_gene: TRBV11-2
j_gene: TRBJ2-7
d_gene: NA
CDR3nt: TGTGCCAGCAGCCCTCAAGTCGGTGGGTCCTACGAGCAGTACTTC
CDR3aa: CASSPQVGGSYEQYF

len: 16
abundance: NA
v_gene: TRBV15
j_gene: TRBJ2-5
d_gene: TRBD1
CDR3nt: TGTGCCACCAGCACGGGACAGGGGGCCGGCCAAGAGACCCAGTACTTC
CDR3aa: CATSTGQGAGQETQYF

len: 14
abundance: NA
v_gene: TRBV19
j_gene: TRBJ1-2
d_gene: NA
CDR3nt: TGTGCCAGCTCCTCGCGGGGGTATAACTATGGCTACACCTTC
CDR3aa: CASSSRGYNYGYTF

len: 12
abundance: NA
v_gene: TRBV20-1
j_gene: TRBJ1-5
d_gene: NA
CDR3nt: TGCAGTGCTAGTAACAGCAATCAGCCCCAGCATTTT
CDR3aa: CSASNSNQPQHF

len: 15
abundance: NA
v_gene: TRBV27
j_gene: TRBJ1-6
d_gene: NA
CDR3nt: TGTGCCAGCAGTCCCTCCGGGCTTTCCCATTCACCCCTCCACTTT
CDR3aa: CASSPSGLSHSPLHF

len: 14
abundance: NA
v_gene: TRBV19
j_gene: TRBJ1-6
d_gene: TRBD1
CDR3nt: TGTGCCAGTAGTACACAGGGGGATCATTCACCCCTCCACTTT
CDR3aa: CASSTQGDHSPLHF

len: 14
abundance: NA
v_gene: TRBV5-1
j_gene: TRBJ2-5
d_gene: NA
CDR3nt: TGCGCCAGCACCCCGGGGTCCCAGGGAGAGACCCAGTACTTC
CDR3aa: CASTPGSQGETQYF

len: 16
abundance: once
v_gene: TRBV27
j_gene: TRBJ1-1
d_gene: NA
CDR3nt: TGTGCCAGCAGTGAGTCGTTGGGGATGATGAACACTGAAGCTTTCTTT
CDR3aa: CASSESLGMMNTEAFF

len: 16
abundance: NA
v_gene: TRBV3-1/TRBV3-2
j_gene: TRBJ2-3
d_gene: TRBD2
CDR3nt: TGTGCCAGCAGGCGACGCAGCGGGAGTTTGGTAGATACGCAGTATTTT
CDR3aa: CASRRRSGSLVDTQYF

len: 14
abundance: once
v_gene: TRBV5-1
j_gene: TRBJ2-2
d_gene: NA
CDR3nt: TGCGCCAGTCTGGGGAATCCGAACACCGGGGAGCTGTTTTTT
CDR3aa: CASLGNPNTGELFF

len: 14
abundance: NA
v_gene: TRBV19
j_gene: TRBJ1-2
d_gene: NA
CDR3nt: TGTGCCAGTACCACAACAGGGACGATCTATGGCTACACCTTC
CDR3aa: CASTTTGTIYGYTF